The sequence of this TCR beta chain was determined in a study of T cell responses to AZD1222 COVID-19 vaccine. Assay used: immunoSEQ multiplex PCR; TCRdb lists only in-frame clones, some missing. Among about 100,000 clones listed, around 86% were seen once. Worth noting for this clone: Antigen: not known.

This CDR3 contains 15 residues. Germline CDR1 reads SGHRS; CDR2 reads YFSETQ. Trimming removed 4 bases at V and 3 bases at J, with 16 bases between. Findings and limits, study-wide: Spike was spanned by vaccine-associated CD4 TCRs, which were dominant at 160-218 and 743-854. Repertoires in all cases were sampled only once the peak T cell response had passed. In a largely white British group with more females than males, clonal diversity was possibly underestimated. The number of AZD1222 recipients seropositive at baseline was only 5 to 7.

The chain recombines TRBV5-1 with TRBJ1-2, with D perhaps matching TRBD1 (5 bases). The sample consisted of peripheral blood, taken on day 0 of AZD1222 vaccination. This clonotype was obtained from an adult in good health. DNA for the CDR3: TGCGCCAGCAGCCAGGAGGGGCCAGCGGACTATGGCTACACCTTC. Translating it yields CASSQEGPADYGYTF.